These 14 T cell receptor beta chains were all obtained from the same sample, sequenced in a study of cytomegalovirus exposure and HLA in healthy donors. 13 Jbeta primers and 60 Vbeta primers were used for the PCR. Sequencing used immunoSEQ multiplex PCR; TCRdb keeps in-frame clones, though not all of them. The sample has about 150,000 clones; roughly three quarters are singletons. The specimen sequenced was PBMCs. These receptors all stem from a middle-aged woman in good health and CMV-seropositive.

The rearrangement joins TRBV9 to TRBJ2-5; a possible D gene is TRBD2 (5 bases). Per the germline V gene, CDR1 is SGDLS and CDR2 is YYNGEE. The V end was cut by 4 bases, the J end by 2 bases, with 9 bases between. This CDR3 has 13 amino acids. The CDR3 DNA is TGTGCCAGCAGCAGCGGAGTTCAAGAGACCCAGTACTTC. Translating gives CASSSGVQETQYF.

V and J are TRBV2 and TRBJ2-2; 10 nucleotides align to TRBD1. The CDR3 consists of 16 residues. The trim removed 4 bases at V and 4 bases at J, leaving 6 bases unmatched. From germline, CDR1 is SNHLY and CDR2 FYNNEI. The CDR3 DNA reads TGTGCCAGCAGTGGGGACAGGGGATTAGCCACCGGGGAGCTGTTTTTT. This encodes CASSGDRGLATGELFF.

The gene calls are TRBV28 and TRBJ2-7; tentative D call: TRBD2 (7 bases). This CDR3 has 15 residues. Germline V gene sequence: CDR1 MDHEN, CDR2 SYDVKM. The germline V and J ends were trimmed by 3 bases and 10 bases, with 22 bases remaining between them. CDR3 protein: CASSLLRAAGADQYF. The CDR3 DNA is TGTGCCAGCAGTTTGCTGCGGGCCGCGGGGGCCGACCAGTACTTC.

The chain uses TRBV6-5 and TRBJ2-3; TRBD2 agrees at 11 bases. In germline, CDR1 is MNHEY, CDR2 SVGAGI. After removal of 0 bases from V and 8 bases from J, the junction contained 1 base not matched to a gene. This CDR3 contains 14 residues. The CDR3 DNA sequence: TGTGCCAGCAGTTACTCTGGACTAGCGGGTACGCAGTATTTT. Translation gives CASSYSGLAGTQYF.

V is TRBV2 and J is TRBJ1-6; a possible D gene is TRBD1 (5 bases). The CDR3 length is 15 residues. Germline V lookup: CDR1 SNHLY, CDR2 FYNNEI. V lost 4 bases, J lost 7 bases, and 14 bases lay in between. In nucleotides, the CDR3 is TGTGCCAGCAGTGTAGAGGGGACTGGGAATTCACCCCTCCACTTT. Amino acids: CASSVEGTGNSPLHF.

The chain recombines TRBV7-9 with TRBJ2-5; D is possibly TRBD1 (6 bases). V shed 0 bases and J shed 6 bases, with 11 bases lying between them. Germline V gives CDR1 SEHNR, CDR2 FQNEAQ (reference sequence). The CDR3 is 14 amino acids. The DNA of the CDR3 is TGTGCCAGCAGCTTAGCACAGGGAAAACAGACCCAGTACTTC. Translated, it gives CASSLAQGKQTQYF.

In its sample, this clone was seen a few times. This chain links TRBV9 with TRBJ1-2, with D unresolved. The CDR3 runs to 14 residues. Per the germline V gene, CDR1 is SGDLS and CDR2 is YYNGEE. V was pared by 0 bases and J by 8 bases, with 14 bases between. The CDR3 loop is CASSVGPEAPGYTF. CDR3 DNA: TGTGCCAGCAGCGTAGGTCCGGAGGCTCCCGGCTACACCTTC.

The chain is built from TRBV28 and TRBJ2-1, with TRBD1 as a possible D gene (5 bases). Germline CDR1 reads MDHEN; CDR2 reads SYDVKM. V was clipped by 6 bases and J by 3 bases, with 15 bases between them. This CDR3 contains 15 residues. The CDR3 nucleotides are TGTGCCAGCAGCCTGGGGCAGGGCAACTACAATGAGCAGTTCTTC. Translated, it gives CASSLGQGNYNEQFF.

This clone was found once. The CDR3 sequence is CASSLSLPGGRAYEQYF. The CDR3 region has the DNA TGTGCCAGCAGCCTTAGCTTGCCGGGGGGGCGGGCCTACGAGCAGTACTTC. The rearrangement uses TRBV11-2 and TRBJ2-7, with 8 bases matching TRBD2. Germline V gene sequence: CDR1 SGHAT, CDR2 FQNNGV. The CDR3 is 17 amino acids. With V trimmed by 5 bases and J by 2 bases, 14 bases remained unmatched.

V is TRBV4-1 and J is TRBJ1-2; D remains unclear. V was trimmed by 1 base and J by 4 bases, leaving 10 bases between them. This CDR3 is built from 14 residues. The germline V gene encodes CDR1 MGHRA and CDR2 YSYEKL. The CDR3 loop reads CASSQGGSAYGYTF. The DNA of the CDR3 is TGCGCCAGCAGCCAAGGAGGGTCAGCCTATGGCTACACCTTC.

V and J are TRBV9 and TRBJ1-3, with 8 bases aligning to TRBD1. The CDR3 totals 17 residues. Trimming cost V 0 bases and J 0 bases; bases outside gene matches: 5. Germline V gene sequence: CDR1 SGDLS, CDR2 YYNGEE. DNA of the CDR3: TGTGCCAGCAGCGTAGGGACAGGGTTTTTCTCTGGAAACACCATATATTTT. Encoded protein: CASSVGTGFFSGNTIYF.

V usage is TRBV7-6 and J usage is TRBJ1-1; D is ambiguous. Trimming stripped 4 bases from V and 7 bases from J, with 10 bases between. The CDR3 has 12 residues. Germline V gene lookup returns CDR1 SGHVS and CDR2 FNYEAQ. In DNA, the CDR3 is TGTGCCAGCAGCTCCCAGGCTGATGAAGCTTTCTTT. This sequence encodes CASSSQADEAFF.

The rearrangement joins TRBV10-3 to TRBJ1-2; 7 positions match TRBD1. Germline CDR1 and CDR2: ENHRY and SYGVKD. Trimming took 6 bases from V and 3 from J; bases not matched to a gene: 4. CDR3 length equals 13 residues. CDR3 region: CAISRDRDYGYTF. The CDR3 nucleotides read TGTGCCATCAGCCGAGACAGGGACTATGGCTACACCTTC.

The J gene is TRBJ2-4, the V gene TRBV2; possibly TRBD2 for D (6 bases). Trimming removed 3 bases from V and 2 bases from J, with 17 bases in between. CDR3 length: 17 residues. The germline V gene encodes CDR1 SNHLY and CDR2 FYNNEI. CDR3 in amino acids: CASSDERVGGSKNIQYF. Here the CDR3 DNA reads TGTGCCAGCAGTGATGAAAGGGTCGGGGGATCCAAAAACATTCAGTACTTC.